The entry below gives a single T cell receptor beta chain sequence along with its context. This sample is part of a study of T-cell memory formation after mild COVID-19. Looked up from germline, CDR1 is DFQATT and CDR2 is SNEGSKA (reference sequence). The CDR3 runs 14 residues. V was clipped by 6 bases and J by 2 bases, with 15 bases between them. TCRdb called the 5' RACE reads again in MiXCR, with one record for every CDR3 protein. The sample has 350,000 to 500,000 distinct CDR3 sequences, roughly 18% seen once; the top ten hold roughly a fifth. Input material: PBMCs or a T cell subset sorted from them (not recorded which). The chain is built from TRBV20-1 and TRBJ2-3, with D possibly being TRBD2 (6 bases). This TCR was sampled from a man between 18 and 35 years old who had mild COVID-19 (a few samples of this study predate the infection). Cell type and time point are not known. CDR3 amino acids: CSAGTARYTDTQYF. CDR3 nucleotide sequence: TGCAGTGCGGGGACTGCGCGGTACACAGATACGCAGTATTTT.